These T cell receptor beta chains were read from a single sample in a study of T cell repertoires in cytomegalovirus infection. TCRdb called the reads again in MiXCR, with one record for every CDR3 protein. This table holds roughly 130,000 distinct CDR3 sequences, approximately 9.2% found once. Input material: PBMCs. These receptors were obtained from a human donor in good health (CMV status not recorded). Some clones in this sample may be carry-over from other donors' samples. CDR3s include the opening cysteine and the closing phenylalanine or tryptophan.

TRBJ1-5 TRBV6-2/TRBV6-3 CASRTENSNQPQHF
TRBJ2-1 TRBV12-3/TRBV12-4 CASSFAGGRINEQFF
TRBJ2-6 TRBV7-9 CASSPGQGLINVLTF
TRBJ2-3 TRBV20-1 CSARGTGGSTDTQYF
TRBJ2-3 TRBV29-1 CSVERLAGNTDTQYF
TRBJ1-1 TRBV14 CASSPDLLSEVAFF
TRBJ1-5 TRBV2 CASSYQGGLSNQPQHF
TRBJ2-5 TRBV2 CASGSGGSYGETQYF
TRBJ2-7 TRBV28 CASSLTGGAYEQYF
TRBJ2-7 TRBV29-1 CSVKPSGGNEQYF
TRBJ1-1 TRBV7-9 CASSSQGALNTEAFF
TRBJ2-1 TRBV20-1 CSAATSGGGSSYNEQFF
TRBJ1-1 TRBV6-2/TRBV6-3 CASSSYRGGTEAFF
TRBJ1-6 TRBV7-2 CASSLAYRPPLHF
TRBJ2-2 TRBV3-1 CASRAGLINTGELFF
TRBJ2-7 TRBV7-7 CASSLVRGSEQYF
TRBJ2-7 TRBV7-9 CASSLGAGHSYEQYF